This T cell receptor (beta chain) was sequenced during a study of technical replicates of blood from four donors. TCRdb's copy holds only in-frame clones and misses some; the assay was immunoSEQ multiplex PCR. The data contain 80,000 to 95,000 clones, about 90% of them singletons. This CDR3 comprises 14 residues. Looked up from germline, CDR1 is KGHSY and CDR2 is FQNENV. V lost 1 base to trimming and J lost 4 bases, with 8 bases between them. Sequenced sample: T cells isolated from PBMCs. This clonotype was sampled from a human donor in good health. J is TRBJ2-1 and V is TRBV16; the D gene is possibly TRBD2 (6 bases). CDR3 region: CASSQWEAYNEQFF. The CDR3 nucleotides are TGTGCCAGCAGCCAATGGGAGGCTTACAATGAGCAGTTCTTC.